The 8 T cell receptor beta chains below come from one sample, sequenced in a study of immune evolution from preneoplasia to lung adenocarcinoma (dated by TCRdb to the early 2020s). Libraries were constructed by the immunoSEQ multiplex PCR assay. The immuneACCESS repertoire file appears here via TCRdb, limited to in-frame rearrangements. These files lack a portion of the clones; in checked studies, under half of the deficit traces to unresolved V genes, and the cause of the others is not known. Recorded for this sample are approximately 7,000 clones; roughly 84% of them occurred a single time. Of the sample, 2.5% to 3.5% falls within the top ten clones. Sequences were obtained from FFPE lung adenocarcinoma in situ tissue. According to the study, the label for this sample's cell subset or site signals: preinvasive adenocarcinoma in situ (AIS). These receptors were taken from an older donor with lung adenocarcinoma.

CDR3 amino acids: CAISAGSGFIAEQYF. The CDR3 nucleotides read TGTGCCATCAGTGCAGGGTCGGGATTCATCGCCGAGCAGTACTTC. The chain joins TRBV10-3 to TRBJ2-5; D is tentatively TRBD1 or TRBD2 (5 bases each). The J call may be incorrect, as the DNA end agrees better with TRBJ2-7. The CDR3 extends over 15 amino acids. CDR1 ENHRY and CDR2 SYGVKD come from the germline V gene.

This clone has a handful of counts. For the CDR3, the DNA is TGTGCCAGCAGTTCCAGACGTTCCTACGAGCAGTACTTC. Residues: CASSSRRSYEQYF. The rearrangement joins TRBV27 to TRBJ2-7, with D unclear. The CDR3 consists of 13 residues. V dropped 4 bases and J dropped 1 base, with 8 bases sitting between them. Germline V CDR1 and CDR2: MNHEY, SMNVEV (reference sequence).

The V call is TRBV28, the J call TRBJ2-2, with TRBD1 matching 7 bases. The CDR3 runs to 15 residues. Germline trimming cut 5 bases from V and 0 bases from J; bases unmatched to any gene: 3. The germline gives CDR1 MDHEN, CDR2 SYDVKM. CDR3 amino acids: CASSAGTANTGELFF. CDR3 in DNA: TGTGCCAGCAGTGCCGGGACAGCGAACACCGGGGAGCTGTTTTTT.

The chain employs TRBV5-4 and TRBJ1-5; no clear D. Germline values: CDR1 SGHNT, CDR2 YYREEE (reference sequence). Trimming shortened V by 0 bases and J by 6 bases, and 7 bases separated the two germline ends. The CDR3 is 13 residues long. The DNA of the CDR3 is TGTGCCAGCAGCTTGGATGGGTTTCAGCCCCAGCATTTT. This translates into CASSLDGFQPQHF.

The V and J genes are TRBV6-6 and TRBJ2-7, with D perhaps matching TRBD1 (5 bases). CDR1 and CDR2 (germline): MNHNY, SVGAGI (reference sequence). V was pared by 2 bases and J by 6 bases, with 14 bases between. The CDR3 spans 14 residues. This CDR3 is CASSYPTVSSEQYF. For the CDR3, the DNA is TGTGCCAGCAGTTACCCGACAGTTTCGTCCGAGCAGTACTTC.

The chain combines TRBV19 with TRBJ2-1, with TRBD2 matching 12 bases. Germline CDR1 LNHDA, CDR2 SQIVND (reference sequence). The CDR3 consists of 16 residues. V lost 6 bases, J lost 8 bases, and 11 bases stayed unmatched. The CDR3 spells CASSTGRLAGAHEQFF. Written as DNA, the CDR3 is TGTGCCAGTAGCACAGGGAGACTAGCGGGAGCGCATGAGCAGTTCTTC.

The DNA for the CDR3 is TGTGCCTGGAGTCCCCTTGACTCTTCCAACTATGGCTACACCTTC. Translated: CAWSPLDSSNYGYTF. The chain employs TRBV30 and TRBJ1-2; D call uncertain. V was shortened by 2 bases and J by 2 bases, with 15 bases between the two germline ends. Germline V gives CDR1 GTSNPN, CDR2 SVGIG (reference sequence). The CDR3 has 15 residues.

The chain uses TRBV6-5 and TRBJ1-4, with unresolved D. This CDR3 spans 13 amino acids. V lost 0 bases, J lost 5 bases, and 4 bases lay in between. Germline values: CDR1 MNHEY, CDR2 SVGAGI. The CDR3 DNA reads as TGTGCCAGCAGTTACTCGGGCAATGAAAAACTGTTTTTT. It codes for CASSYSGNEKLFF.